The 17 T cell receptor beta chains presented below share a single source sample, sequenced in a study of cytomegalovirus exposure and HLA in healthy donors (dated by TCRdb to about 2017). To prepare the library, the immunoSEQ multiplex PCR assay was applied. TCRdb stores this immuneACCESS table with in-frame sequences only. Part of the clones is absent; in the studies checked, under half of the shortfall reflects unresolved V genes, and no reason is known for the rest. This sample comprises 57,000 or so clones, roughly 94% of them detected only once. Of the sample, around 2% is held by the ten largest clones. The sequencing sample was made of PBMCs. The receptors derive from a man between 18 and 29 years old in good health and CMV-seronegative.

The chain carries TRBV28 and TRBJ1-2; 8 nucleotides align to TRBD1. CDR1 is MDHEN, CDR2 SYDVKM, per germline. CDR3 length: 12 residues. V was pared by 10 bases and J by 7 bases, with 8 bases of the junction left unmatched. CDR3 DNA sequence: TGTGCCACCGAGGGACAGGACTCTGGCTACACCTTC. Translating it yields CATEGQDSGYTF.

The chain carries TRBV10-3 and TRBJ2-7, with TRBD1 identical over 8 bases. Germline V gene sequence: CDR1 ENHRY, CDR2 SYGVKD. After removal of 6 bases from V and 5 bases from J, the junction contained 6 bases not matched to a gene. The CDR3 spans 13 residues. The CDR3 DNA reads as TGTGCCATCAGGGGGACAGGAGCCCACGAGCAGTACTTC. As protein: CAIRGTGAHEQYF.

The rearrangement links TRBV30 to TRBJ1-5; 8 bases line up with TRBD1. Per the germline V gene, CDR1 is GTSNPN and CDR2 is SVGIG (reference sequence). The CDR3 spans 15 residues. V dropped 1 base and J dropped 7; count of bases not matched to a gene: 9. The chain's CDR3 is CAWSGGQGSIQPQHF. The CDR3 nucleotides read TGTGCCTGGAGTGGCGGACAGGGAAGCATCCAGCCCCAGCATTTT.

This rearrangement joins TRBV18 to TRBJ2-5; 9 bases are a match to TRBD1. The V segment lost 2 bases and the J segment 3 bases; nucleotides outside the gene matches: 4. In germline, CDR1 is KGHSH, CDR2 LQKENI. CDR3 length: 15 residues. In nucleotides, the CDR3 is TGTGCCAGCTCACCAACTTGGGACAGGGAAGAGACCCAGTACTTC. This encodes CASSPTWDREETQYF.

The chain combines TRBV30 with TRBJ2-3; no definite D call. Between the trimmed V and J ends, which lost 4 bases and 5 bases, there was a span of 31 bases. CDR1 and CDR2 from the germline V gene are GTSNPN and SVGIG (reference sequence). The CDR3 is made up of 19 amino acids. DNA of the CDR3: TGTGCCTGGATCCGGTATTTCCGTGGAGTAAAGAGAAACGGAGATACGCAGTATTTT. Its translation: CAWIRYFRGVKRNGDTQYF.

This chain links TRBV10-2 with TRBJ1-1; TRBD1 aligns across 7 bases. Looked up from germline, CDR1 is WSHSY and CDR2 is SAAADI. The CDR3 runs 12 residues. Losses at the gene ends were 5 bases for V and 5 bases for J; bases not matched to a gene: 2. CDR3 in amino acids: CASSQGETEAFF. CDR3 DNA: TGCGCCAGCAGTCAGGGGGAGACTGAAGCTTTCTTT.

The V gene is TRBV28, the J gene TRBJ1-3, with no clear D. Deletions cut 5 bases from V and 4 bases from J, with 18 bases between. Per germline, CDR1 MDHEN and CDR2 SYDVKM. There are 16 residues in the CDR3. As DNA, the CDR3 is TGTGCCAGCAGTCCTACGGCCGGGGTGTCGGGAAACACCATATATTTT. Translation: CASSPTAGVSGNTIYF.

The chain carries TRBV5-8 and TRBJ2-5; 11 bases agree with TRBD2. Trimming at V came to 1 base and at J to 5 bases, leaving 4 bases not matched to a gene. The CDR3 totals 15 residues. Germline lookup yields CDR1 SGHTS and CDR2 YDEGEE. The CDR3 loop is CASSLTSGRTETQYF. For the CDR3, the DNA is TGTGCCAGCAGCTTGACTAGCGGGAGAACGGAGACCCAGTACTTC.

V and J are TRBV5-6 and TRBJ2-3; TRBD2 agrees at 8 bases. V dropped 4 bases and J dropped 2; count of bases not matched to a gene: 6. CDR1 SGHDT and CDR2 YYEEEE come from the germline V gene. The length of the CDR3 is 15 residues. CDR3 in amino acids: CASSSLAGITDTQYF. The DNA of the CDR3 is TGTGCCAGCAGCAGCTTAGCGGGAATCACAGATACGCAGTATTTT. Combining the CDR3 with reference TRBV5-6 and TRBJ2-3 gives the whole variable domain DAGVTQSPTHLIKTRGQQVTLRCSPKSGHDTVSWYQQALGQGPQFIFQYYEEEERQRGNFPDRFSGHQFPNYSSELNVNALLLGDSALYLCASSSLAGITDTQYFGPGTRLTVL.

V and J are TRBV13 and TRBJ2-3; maybe TRBD1 (10 bases). CDR3 length equals 22 residues. V was clipped by 6 bases and J by 2 bases, with 36 bases between them. CDR1 and CDR2 (germline): PRHDT, FYEKMQ (reference sequence). CDR3 sequence: CASSAGTGAGTSSLLYTDTQYF. CDR3 coding DNA: TGTGCCAGCAGTGCCGGGACAGGGGCCGGGACTAGCTCCCTATTATACACAGATACGCAGTATTTT.

With respect to this clone: The junction differs from germline at one of its ends, possibly a read error. V gene TRBV6-5 combines with J gene TRBJ2-7; no clear D gene. The CDR3 covers 13 residues. Germline CDR1 MNHEY, CDR2 SVGAGI. The CDR3 region has the DNA TGTGCCGGCAGTTACCCTGGCAGCTACGAGCAGTACTTC. As protein: CAGSYPGSYEQYF.

This chain joins TRBV28 and TRBJ1-5, with D unclear. Trimming left V 5 bases short and J 1 base short, with 12 bases between. CDR3 length: 15 residues. Germline V gene sequence: CDR1 MDHEN, CDR2 SYDVKM. In DNA, the CDR3 is TGTGCCAGCAGTCCCGGCCGGGGAAGCAATCAGCCCCAGCATTTT. Amino acids: CASSPGRGSNQPQHF.

This chain joins TRBV5-4 and TRBJ1-2; 7 bases fit TRBD1. The CDR3 sequence is 14 residues long. Trimming took 7 bases from V and 3 from J; bases not matched to a gene: 9. The germline V gene encodes CDR1 SGHNT and CDR2 YYREEE (reference sequence). The chain's CDR3 is CASGTTGDYYGYTF. In nucleotides, the CDR3 is TGTGCCAGCGGTACTACAGGGGACTACTATGGCTACACCTTC.

The genes are TRBV11-2 and TRBJ1-1; D is unclear. CDR1 SGHAT and CDR2 FQNNGV come from the germline V gene. V was trimmed by 5 bases and J by 4 bases, leaving 11 bases between them. The CDR3 contains 13 residues. CDR3 residues: CASSQGLGTEAFF. In DNA form, the CDR3 reads TGTGCCAGCAGCCAAGGACTGGGCACTGAAGCTTTCTTT.

The rearrangement joins TRBV11-2 to TRBJ2-7; 7 bases line up with TRBD1. J lost 0 bases, V lost 5 bases, and 7 bases had no gene match. This CDR3 is built from 15 residues. Germline values: CDR1 SGHAT, CDR2 FQNNGV. The CDR3 DNA follows: TGTGCCAGCAGCCGCGGACAGGTGACCTCCTACGAGCAGTACTTC. This translates into CASSRGQVTSYEQYF.

This chain joins TRBV9 and TRBJ2-2, with D unclear. With 4 bases removed from V and 2 bases from J, the gap between germline ends came to 6 bases. Germline V lookup: CDR1 SGDLS, CDR2 YYNGEE. This CDR3 is 13 amino acids long. The chain's CDR3 is CASSFLNTGELFF. DNA of the CDR3: TGTGCCAGCAGCTTCTTAAACACCGGGGAGCTGTTTTTT.

The genes are TRBV11-2 and TRBJ2-7; the D is unclear. Germline loops: CDR1 SGHAT, CDR2 FQNNGV. The CDR3 consists of 13 residues. V was shortened by 5 bases and J by 2 bases, with 10 bases between the two germline ends. CDR3 DNA sequence: TGTGCCAGCAGCCCCGGAACAGCCTACGAGCAGTACTTC. Its protein product is CASSPGTAYEQYF.